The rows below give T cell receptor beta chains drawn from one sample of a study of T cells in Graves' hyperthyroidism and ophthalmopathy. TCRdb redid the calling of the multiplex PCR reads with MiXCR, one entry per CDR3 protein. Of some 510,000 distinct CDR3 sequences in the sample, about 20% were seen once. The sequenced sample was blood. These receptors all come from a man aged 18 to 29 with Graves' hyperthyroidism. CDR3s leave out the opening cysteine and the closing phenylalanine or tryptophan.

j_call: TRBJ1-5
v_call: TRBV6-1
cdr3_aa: AAQGGSGNQPQH

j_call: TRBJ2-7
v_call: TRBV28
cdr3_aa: ASITGGGGTPYEQY

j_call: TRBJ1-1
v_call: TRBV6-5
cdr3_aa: ASSYSTRGNTETF

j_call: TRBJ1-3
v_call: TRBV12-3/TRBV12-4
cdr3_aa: ASTPSRGLGNTIY

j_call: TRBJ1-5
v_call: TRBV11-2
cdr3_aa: ASSFLAPGAGQPQH

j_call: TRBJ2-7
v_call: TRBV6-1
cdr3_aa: ASSGQLDYEQY

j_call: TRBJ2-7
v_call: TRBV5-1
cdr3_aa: ASSGAGVEYEQY

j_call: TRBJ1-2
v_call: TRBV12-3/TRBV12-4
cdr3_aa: ASRQVLGGYT

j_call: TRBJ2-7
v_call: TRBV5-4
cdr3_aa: ASSLTSGGQSEQY

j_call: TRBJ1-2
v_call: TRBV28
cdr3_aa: AGSLPHDYGYT

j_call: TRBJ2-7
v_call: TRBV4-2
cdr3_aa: ASSQNMGDSYEQY

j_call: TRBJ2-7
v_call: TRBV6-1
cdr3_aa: ASSEIGQGRQY

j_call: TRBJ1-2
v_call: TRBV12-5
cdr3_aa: ASGTVQRLRGYT

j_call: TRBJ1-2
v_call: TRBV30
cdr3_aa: AWSLTGDYGYT

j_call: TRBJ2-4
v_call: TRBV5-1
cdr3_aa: ASSDRDRGLNIQY

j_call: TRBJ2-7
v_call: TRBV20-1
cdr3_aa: SARVAGSSYEQY

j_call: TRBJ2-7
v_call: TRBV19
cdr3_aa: ASNPTGVPYEQY

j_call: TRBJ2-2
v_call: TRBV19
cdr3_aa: ASSRAGELF

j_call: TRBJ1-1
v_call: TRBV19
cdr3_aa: ASIAATNTEAF

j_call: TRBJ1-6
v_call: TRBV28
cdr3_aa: ASSLQGYSPLH

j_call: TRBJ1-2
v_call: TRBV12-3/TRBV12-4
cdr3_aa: ASSLDSLGYGYT

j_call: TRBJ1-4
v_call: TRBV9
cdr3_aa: ASSVESGPQLF

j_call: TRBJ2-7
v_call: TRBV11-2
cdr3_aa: ASSLGPARYEQY

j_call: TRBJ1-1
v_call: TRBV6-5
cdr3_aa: ASSYMGGAGNYTEAF

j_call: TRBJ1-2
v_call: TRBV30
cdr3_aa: AWSIGQGRGYT

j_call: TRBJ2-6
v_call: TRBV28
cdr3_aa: ASTPGAGKSVLT

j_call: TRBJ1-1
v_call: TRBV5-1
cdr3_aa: ASSQLTGEGSEAF

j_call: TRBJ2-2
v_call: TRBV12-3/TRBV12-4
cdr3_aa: ASGPGNTGELF

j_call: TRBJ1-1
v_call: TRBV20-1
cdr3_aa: SAKELGDTEAF

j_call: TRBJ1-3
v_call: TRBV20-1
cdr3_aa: SASPPSISGNTIY

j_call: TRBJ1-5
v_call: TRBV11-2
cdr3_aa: ASSLGGPVDSNQPQH

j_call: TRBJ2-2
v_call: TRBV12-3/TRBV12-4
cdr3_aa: ASSLSPGELF

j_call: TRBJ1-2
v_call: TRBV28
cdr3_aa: ASSAVGIAYGYT

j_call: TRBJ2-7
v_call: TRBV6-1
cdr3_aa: ASSETQGDSYEQY

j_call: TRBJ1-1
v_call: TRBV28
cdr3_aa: ASSPFENTEAF

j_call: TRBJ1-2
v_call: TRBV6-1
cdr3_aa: ASSERGTPLGYGYT

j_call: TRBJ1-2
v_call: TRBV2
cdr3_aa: ASSAMAAYGYT

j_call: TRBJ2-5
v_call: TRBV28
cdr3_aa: ASSFSGWGGQTQY

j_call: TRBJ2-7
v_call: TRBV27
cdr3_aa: ASSLVGSAYEQY

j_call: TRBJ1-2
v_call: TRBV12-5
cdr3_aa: ASGADYGYT

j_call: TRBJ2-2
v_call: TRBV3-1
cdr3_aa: ASSPNTPPRVDGELF

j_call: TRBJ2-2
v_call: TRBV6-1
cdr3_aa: GSSEGLAGYFNTGELF

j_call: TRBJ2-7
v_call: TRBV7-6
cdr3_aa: ASSSFGGYEQY

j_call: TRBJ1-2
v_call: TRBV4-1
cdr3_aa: ASSRGQAGYT

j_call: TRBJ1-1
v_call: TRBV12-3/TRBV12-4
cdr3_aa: ASSQQISPTEAF

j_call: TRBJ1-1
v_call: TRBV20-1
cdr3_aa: SAPRQINTEAF

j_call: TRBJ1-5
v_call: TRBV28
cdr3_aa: ASRTGVVTQH

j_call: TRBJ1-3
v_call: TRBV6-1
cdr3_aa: ASSGPSSGNTIY

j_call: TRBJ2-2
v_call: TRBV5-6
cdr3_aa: ASSFSGGAGELF

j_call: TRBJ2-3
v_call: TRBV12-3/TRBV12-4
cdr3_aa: ASSLGGPNTQY

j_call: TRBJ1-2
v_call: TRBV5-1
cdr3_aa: ASSPRGTGGAYGYT

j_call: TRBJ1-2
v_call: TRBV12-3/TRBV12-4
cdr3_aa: ASSFGTGRGYT

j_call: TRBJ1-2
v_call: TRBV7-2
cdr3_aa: ASSVRDGSYGYT

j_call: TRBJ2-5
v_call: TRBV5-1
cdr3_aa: ASSLGATPERETQY

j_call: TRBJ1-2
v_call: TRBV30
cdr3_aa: AWSGPGPQGYT